These T cell receptor beta chains were read from a single sample in a study of blood T cells in healthy people across ages. TCRdb processed the 5' RACE reads anew with MiXCR; each CDR3 protein has one entry. Here the sample spans 1.5 million to 2 million distinct CDR3 sequences, around 50% being singletons. Sequencing used blood. The origin of the receptors is a woman aged 40-49 years in good health. Each CDR3 is given with its conserved first and last residue. Each record gives: V gene, D gene, J gene, clone size, CDR3 DNA, CDR3 protein. A D gene is named only where the DNA matches it firmly. Expanded clones are given a class, and other clones once, few, many or no size at all.

TRBV7-2	TRBD1	TRBJ1-6	.	TGTGCCAGCAGCTTAAACTTTGACAGGGGATCAAATTCACCCCTCCACTTT	CASSLNFDRGSNSPLHF
TRBV6-5	.	TRBJ2-1	.	TGTGCCAGCAGTTACGGGGTGGGGTACAATGAGCAGTTCTTC	CASSYGVGYNEQFF
TRBV6-5	.	TRBJ2-3	.	TGTGTCGCTCGGTCCGGCACAGATACGCAGTATTTT	CVARSGTDTQYF
TRBV6-5	.	TRBJ1-6	.	TGTGCCAGCAGCTCTGACTGGGGAGGATCACCCCTCCACTTT	CASSSDWGGSPLHF
TRBV2	TRBD1	TRBJ1-2	.	TGTGCCAGCAGTGAAGGGGGACAGCCTAACTATGGCTACACCTTC	CASSEGGQPNYGYTF
TRBV6-5	.	TRBJ2-7	.	TGTGCCAGCAGTATGGGACCCCCCAACGTTGCCTACGAGCAGTACTTC	CASSMGPPNVAYEQYF
TRBV12-3/TRBV12-4	.	TRBJ2-3	many	TGTGCCAGCAGCTTACTAGGGCCGGATACGCAGTATTTT	CASSLLGPDTQYF
TRBV10-3	.	TRBJ1-1	.	TGTGCCATCAGTGAGGTGTCTAACACTGAAGCTTTCTTT	CAISEVSNTEAFF
TRBV6-6	.	TRBJ2-1	.	TGTGCCAGCAGTTACTCGAAGATAGGGGGGGCCGACAATGAGCAGTTCTTC	CASSYSKIGGADNEQFF
TRBV15	.	TRBJ2-7	.	TGTGCCACCAGCGCCCGGGACGGACGCTACGAGCAGTACTTC	CATSARDGRYEQYF
TRBV7-3	TRBD2	TRBJ2-1	.	TGTGCCAGCAGCTTTAGCGGGGGAGACTACAATGAGCAGTTCTTC	CASSFSGGDYNEQFF
TRBV28	.	TRBJ2-4	few	TGTGCCAGCAGTTCCCAAGGGATAGCCAAAAACATTCAGTACTTC	CASSSQGIAKNIQYF
TRBV20-1	.	TRBJ1-1	.	TGCAGTGCTAGTCGAGTTGAAGCTTTCTTT	CSASRVEAFF
TRBV20-1	TRBD2	TRBJ2-7	few	TGCAGTGCTAGAGATGTCCGGGAGGTCTCCTACGAGCAGTACTTC	CSARDVREVSYEQYF
TRBV6-6	.	TRBJ1-1	few	TGTGCCAGCAGTCGCTCCCCGGACGCTTTCTTT	CASSRSPDAFF
TRBV20-1	TRBD1	TRBJ1-2	.	TGCAGTGCTAAAACGGGACAGTGGGTTCGCTCCGGCTACACCTTC	CSAKTGQWVRSGYTF
TRBV6-5	.	TRBJ1-1	few	TGTGCCAGCAGTTTACGGGACTACACTGAAGCTTTCTTT	CASSLRDYTEAFF
TRBV12-3/TRBV12-4	.	TRBJ1-4	.	TGTGCCAGCAGTTTAGGGGGGCCTAGTGAAAAACTGTTTTTT	CASSLGGPSEKLFF
TRBV12-3/TRBV12-4	.	TRBJ2-7	once	TGTGCCAGCAGTTTCTCTAGCTCCTACAATGAGCAGTACTTC	CASSFSSSYNEQYF
TRBV3-1	TRBD2	TRBJ2-1	.	TGTGCCAGCGGCCAAGGTTTCCGGGGGGACAATGAGCAGTTCTTC	CASGQGFRGDNEQFF
TRBV27	.	TRBJ2-1	.	TGTGCCAGCAGACCATCGTCGGCAACTGAGCAGTTCTTC	CASRPSSATEQFF
TRBV29-1	.	TRBJ1-2	.	TGCAGCGTTAGAGGGAACTATGGCTACACCTTC	CSVRGNYGYTF
TRBV2	.	TRBJ2-3	.	TGTGCCAGCAGTGATGGCCTTTACGCGGCAGATACGCAGTATTTT	CASSDGLYAADTQYF
TRBV11-2	TRBD1	TRBJ1-6	few	TGTGCCAGCAGCTTAACAGGGGGGAGCTCCTATAATTCACCCCTCCACTTT	CASSLTGGSSYNSPLHF
TRBV11-2	.	TRBJ2-5	.	TGTGCCAGCAGCTTTTCTAGGGGTTTAGGGGAGACCCAGTACTTC	CASSFSRGLGETQYF
TRBV20-1	.	TRBJ2-5	few	TGCAGTGCTCCAAGCGGAGGGGAAGAGACCCAGTACTTC	CSAPSGGEETQYF
TRBV10-3	TRBD1	TRBJ2-7	few	TGTGCCATCAGTGAGTCGAAGGGGGCGGTTACCTACGAGCAGTACTTC	CAISESKGAVTYEQYF
TRBV6-2/TRBV6-3	.	TRBJ2-3	.	TGTGCCAGCAGCCGGGACGGGGGCATGAATACGCAGTATTTT	CASSRDGGMNTQYF
TRBV20-1	.	TRBJ1-6	.	TGCAGTGCTAGAGATTTCGGACAGATTGAGGATTCACCCCTCCACTTT	CSARDFGQIEDSPLHF
TRBV9	TRBD1	TRBJ2-7	few	TGTGCCAGCAGCGTAGCGGGACAGGGGACCTACGAGCAGTACTTC	CASSVAGQGTYEQYF
TRBV12-3/TRBV12-4	TRBD2	TRBJ2-7	.	TGTGCCAGCAGTTCAACGAGAGCGGGAGCCTACGAGCAGTACTTC	CASSSTRAGAYEQYF
TRBV24-1	.	TRBJ1-2	.	TGTGCCACCAGTGATCGGCAGTCTCTGACGGGCTACACCTTC	CATSDRQSLTGYTF
TRBV20-1	TRBD2	TRBJ2-5	.	TGCAGTGCTAGAGGGGAGACTAGCGGGAGGGCCCGAGAGACCCAGTACTTC	CSARGETSGRARETQYF
TRBV4-1	.	TRBJ2-3	.	TGCGCCAGCAGCCCCAGGGACGGGGGCGCGACGGATCAAGATACGCAGTATTTT	CASSPRDGGATDQDTQYF
TRBV5-1	TRBD2	TRBJ2-3	few	TGCGCCAGCAGCAAAGCGGGGCCCACAGATACGCAGTATTTT	CASSKAGPTDTQYF
TRBV12-3/TRBV12-4	.	TRBJ1-2	few	TGTGCCACTACTCTACAGGGTTGGGGAGGCTACACCTTC	CATTLQGWGGYTF
TRBV7-9	.	TRBJ1-2	.	TGTGCCAGCAGCTTAGACGGACCATCCTATGGCTACACCTTC	CASSLDGPSYGYTF
TRBV6-2/TRBV6-3	TRBD2	TRBJ2-7	.	TGTGCCAGCAGTTCCCCCAAGGGCGGGGGTACCGAGCAGTACTTC	CASSSPKGGGTEQYF
TRBV7-2	.	TRBJ2-7	.	TGTGCCAGCAGCCCCGAAAGCGGGCGGGGCAACCTGAGGCAGTACTTC	CASSPESGRGNLRQYF
TRBV5-1	.	TRBJ1-2	few	TGCGCCAGCAGCGGCACCTCAGGGATTTCTGGCTACACCTTC	CASSGTSGISGYTF
TRBV7-2	TRBD1	TRBJ1-6	.	TGTGCCAGCAGCTTAGGAGGGACAGGGGATTCACCCCTCCACTTT	CASSLGGTGDSPLHF
TRBV4-3	.	TRBJ2-1	.	TGCGCCAGCAGCCAAGAATCCTACAACAATGAGCAGTTCTTC	CASSQESYNNEQFF
TRBV20-1	.	TRBJ2-5	few	TGCAGTCTATTGATGGGGTCGGGGGTAGAGACCCAGTACTTC	CSLLMGSGVETQYF
TRBV6-6	.	TRBJ1-1	.	TGTGCCAGCAGTTCCCATCAGGCCGACAGCACTGAAGCTTTCTTT	CASSSHQADSTEAFF
TRBV6-1	TRBD1	TRBJ1-2	.	TGTGCCAGCAGTGGACTCCGGGACAGGGCCTACTATGGCTACACCTTC	CASSGLRDRAYYGYTF
TRBV27	.	TRBJ1-2	.	TGTGCCAGCAGTATGGGACGGAACTATGGCTACACCTTC	CASSMGRNYGYTF
TRBV7-2	.	TRBJ1-2	few	TGTGCCAGCAGCTCCGATGGTGGTTCGGTAAACGGCTACACCTTC	CASSSDGGSVNGYTF
TRBV28	.	TRBJ2-5	many	TGTGCCAGCAGTAGGGCAGCCCAAGAGACCCAGTACTTC	CASSRAAQETQYF
TRBV20-1	TRBD1	TRBJ1-1	.	TGCAGTGCTCCGGCTCCTAACAGGGGCGGTGAAGCTTTCTTT	CSAPAPNRGGEAFF
TRBV20-1	TRBD2	TRBJ2-5	.	TGCAGTGCACCTCTAGCGGGGGGGGTGGTTGAGACCCAGTACTTC	CSAPLAGGVVETQYF
TRBV12-3/TRBV12-4	TRBD1	TRBJ1-5	.	TGTGCCAGCATCGTTAGCGGGACAGGGGGCGAACATCAGCCCCAGCATTTT	CASIVSGTGGEHQPQHF
TRBV7-2	TRBD2	TRBJ2-1	.	TGTGCCAGCAGTCTCAGGGCGGGGCGGGGGGGTCACAATGAGCAGTTCTTC	CASSLRAGRGGHNEQFF
TRBV4-3	.	TRBJ2-7	.	TGCGCCAGCAGCCAAGATTGGGGGGTTTCCTACAATGAGCAGTACTTC	CASSQDWGVSYNEQYF
TRBV7-9	.	TRBJ1-1	.	TGTGCCAGCAGCTTACTTCCAGGCCATGGAGAGAACACTGAAGCTTTCTTT	CASSLLPGHGENTEAFF